The source of this T cell receptor beta chain is a study of blood T cell repertoires in COVID-19. At the level of the study: Sites in the United States, Italy and Spain provided acute and convalescent COVID-19 samples.

The participants were between about 18 and 90 years old and came from fewer than 25 US areas. Participant-reported clinical history was the basis for cohort assignment. Assay used: immunoSEQ multiplex PCR; TCRdb lists only in-frame clones, some missing. The sample has hundreds of thousands of clones, about 83% seen once. Sequenced: PBMCs or T cells enriched from blood (not recorded which). This TCR came from a woman aged 40 to 50 who had recovered from COVID-19.

The DNA of the CDR3 is TGTGCCAGCAGTCCCCTGGGAACAGGGGTTGGCTATGGCTACACCTTC. This codes for CASSPLGTGVGYGYTF. The J gene is TRBJ1-2, the V gene TRBV28, with 7 bases that match TRBD1. CDR3 length equals 16 residues. Looked up from germline, CDR1 is MDHEN and CDR2 is SYDVKM. Trimming removed 5 bases from V and 4 bases from J; junction bases left unmatched: 13.